This T cell receptor beta chain stems from a study of somatic mutations in cytotoxic T cells in rheumatoid arthritis. The J segment lost 7 bases and the V segment lost 6 bases, leaving 9 bases of the junction unmatched. Germline CDR1 MNHEY, CDR2 SMNVEV (reference sequence). This CDR3 has 15 residues. Clones were sequenced by immunoSEQ multiplex PCR, and TCRdb holds only the in-frame ones, with some missing. This table holds several thousand clones, roughly 74% found once. The TCR comes from an adult with rheumatoid arthritis. V gene TRBV27 combines with J gene TRBJ2-7; 13 nucleotides agree with TRBD2. Sequencing was performed on CD8+ T cells sorted from blood. The CDR3 DNA is TGTGCCAGCAGCCCAACTAGCGGGGGGGCCCGAGAGCAGTACTTC. Translating gives CASSPTSGGAREQYF.